The entry that follows covers one TCR beta chain sequence. This sample was included in a study of shared clonotypes between healthy human individuals. The CDR3 is 15 residues long. V lost 3 bases and J lost 4; bases outside the gene matches: 6. The germline V gene encodes CDR1 SGHKS and CDR2 YYEKEE (reference sequence). It was around 220 ng DNA, approximately 30,000 T cell genomes, that sorted-subset replicate PCRs used. Assay used: immunoSEQ multiplex PCR; TCRdb lists only in-frame clones, some missing. The sample yields about 2.4 million clones, approximately 94% seen once. The sequence was collected from a young man in good health. The sequencing input was naive CD4+ T cells sorted from blood. Documented subset: CD45RA+ positively selected. The rearrangement uses TRBV5-5 and TRBJ2-2; 7 nucleotides align to TRBD1. Here the CDR3 DNA reads TGTGCCAGCAGCTACCCGACAGGGACCACCGGGGAGCTGTTTTTT. Its protein is CASSYPTGTTGELFF.